Included here is one T cell receptor beta chain sequence, with context. This clonotype has a count of ten or more. There is no known antigen for this receptor. No base quality information exists; no much larger clone differs at one position. Including the terminal cysteine and phenylalanine, the CDR3 comprises 13 residues. The CDR3 DNA has 39 bases and is translated from base 1. V gives up 5 bases and J gives up 0 bases, and the segment between their germline ends measures 7 bases. CDR1 KGHDR and CDR2 SFDVKD are derived from the germline V gene. Preparation of the library involved 5' RACE. A second roughly 7 to 11 cycle PCR used a sample-barcoded 5' primer and a J-beta primer mix. Each TCR beta cDNA molecule received a unique molecular identifier from a template-switch 5' adaptor carrying 12 random nucleotides. Each sample yielded at least 2.5 million CDR3-containing paired-end reads. The Mint cDNA synthesis kit, primed by a TRBC-specific oligonucleotide, was used to synthesize first-strand cDNA from all RNA. After uracil-DNA glycosylase treatment, a first 18-cycle PCR used universal primers M1SS and BC2_uni_R on all cDNA. As for how the authors treated the data: For normalization, 1 million high-quality reads, each with a distinct molecular identifier, were randomly selected from each sample. Reads sharing molecular identifiers were discarded rather than binned into consensus sequences. MiTCR, with a Q25 quality threshold and the strictest error-elimination algorithm, was used for CDR3 identification, clonotype clustering and error correction. A nonparametric unseen species model using Euler transformation provided a lower-bound estimate of total TCR beta diversity. TCRdb ran its own pipeline on the public reads, namely fastp trimming at Q25 and MiXCR clone calling, and kept in-frame beta chains. Rows merge per CDR3 protein into single entries with the most common DNA and genes. These V and J calls are TCRdb output, not the study's own analysis. The sample has 1,800,000 or so distinct CDR3 sequences on record, roughly two fifths of them singletons. Together, the top ten hold roughly 23% of the sample.

Systemically healthy Caucasian individuals from Russia, 39 in total and aged about 6 to 95 years, were included as donors. Ten milliliters of peripheral blood were drawn from each donor into EDTA-treated Vacutainer tubes. Ficoll-Paque density-gradient centrifugation was used to isolate PBMCs, with at least 7 million obtained per sample. Total RNA, at least 6 micrograms per sample, was extracted from PBMCs with Trizol reagent. Naive CD45RAhigh/CD27high T cell percentages were measured by flow cytometry on a PBMC aliquot from every donor. The sample belongs to a study of blood T cells in healthy people across ages (dated by TCRdb to the mid-2010s). The study in broad terms: In model experiments, roughly one uniquely barcoded TCR beta cDNA molecule per two T cells was captured by template switching. The study measured age-related changes in TCR beta repertoire diversity using deep sequencing normalized with unique cDNA molecular identifiers. Two additional independent replicas of 1 million unique cDNA reads from the same blood draw were analyzed for two donors (one aged 18 to 30 and one aged 80 or older). To avoid experimental bias, donors of different ages were distributed randomly across sequencing lanes. The donors were divided into four age groups: young (average around 16 years), middle-aged (around 37), aged (approximately 62) and long-lived (around 80). The full study reports these points: Because donor CMV infection status was unknown, age-related changes in expanded clonotypes were potentially confounded. Total diversity estimates from one million sequenced T cells were considered lower bounds and underestimates. Compared with the aged group, more naive CD4+ T cells, fewer expanded clones and increased TCR diversity were shown by the long-lived group, suggesting age selection. Observed TCR beta diversity per million T cells fell roughly linearly with age, and a significant reduction was already apparent by age around 39. A strong correlation was found between observed TCR beta diversity and the percentage of naive T cells measured by flow cytometry. Conclusive comparison of naive and antigen-experienced compartments was prevented by the profiling of bulk unsorted PBMCs.

Recombination connected TRBV24-1 to TRBJ2-7; a weak D assignment points to TRBD2 (5 bases agree). The sequence was collected from a human donor in good health. Specimen: blood. The CDR3 reads CATSAGSSYEQYF. In nucleotide form, the sequence is TGTGCCACCAGTGCGGGGAGCTCCTACGAGCAGTACTTC.